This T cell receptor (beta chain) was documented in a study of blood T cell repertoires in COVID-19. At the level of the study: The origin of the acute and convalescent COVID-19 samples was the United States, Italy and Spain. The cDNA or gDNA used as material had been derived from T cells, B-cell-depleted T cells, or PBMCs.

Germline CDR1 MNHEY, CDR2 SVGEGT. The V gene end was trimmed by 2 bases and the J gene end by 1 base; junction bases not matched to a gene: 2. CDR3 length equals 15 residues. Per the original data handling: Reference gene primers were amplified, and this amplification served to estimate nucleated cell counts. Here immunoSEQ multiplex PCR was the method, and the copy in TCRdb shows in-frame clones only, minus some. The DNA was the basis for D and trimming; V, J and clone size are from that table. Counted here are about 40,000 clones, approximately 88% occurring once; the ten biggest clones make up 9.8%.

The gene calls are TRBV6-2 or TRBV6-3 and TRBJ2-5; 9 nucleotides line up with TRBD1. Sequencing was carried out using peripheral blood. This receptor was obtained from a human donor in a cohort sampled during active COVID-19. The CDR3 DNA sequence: TGTGCCAGCAGTTACGGGACAGGGCTCCAAGAGACCCAGTACTTC. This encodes CASSYGTGLQETQYF.